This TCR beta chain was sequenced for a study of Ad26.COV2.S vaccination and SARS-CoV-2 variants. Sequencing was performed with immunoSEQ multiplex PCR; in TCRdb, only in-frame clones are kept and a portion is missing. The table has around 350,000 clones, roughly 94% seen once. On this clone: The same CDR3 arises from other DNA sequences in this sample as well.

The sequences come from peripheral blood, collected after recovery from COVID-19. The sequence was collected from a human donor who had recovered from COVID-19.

CDR3 nucleotides: TGTGCCAGCAGCTTAACAGATTACGAGCAGTACTTC. Translation gives CASSLTDYEQYF. The rearrangement links TRBV7-9 to TRBJ2-7; D ambiguous. The V gene lost 2 bases and the J gene lost 4 bases, with 6 bases spanning the gap. CDR3 length: 12 amino acids. CDR1 and CDR2 from the germline V gene are SEHNR and FQNEAQ (reference sequence).